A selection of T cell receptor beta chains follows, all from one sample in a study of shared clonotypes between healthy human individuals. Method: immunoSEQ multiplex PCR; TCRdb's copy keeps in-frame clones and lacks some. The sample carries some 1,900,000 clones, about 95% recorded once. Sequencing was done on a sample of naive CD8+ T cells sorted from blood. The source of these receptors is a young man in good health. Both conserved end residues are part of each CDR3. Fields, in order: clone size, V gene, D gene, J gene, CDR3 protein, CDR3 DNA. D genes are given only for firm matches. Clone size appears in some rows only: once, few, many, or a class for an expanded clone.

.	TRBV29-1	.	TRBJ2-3	CSVLYTDTQYF	TGCAGCGTTCTTTACACAGATACGCAGTATTTT
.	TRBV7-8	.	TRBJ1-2	CASSPTLTGKDGYTF	TGTGCCAGCAGCCCTACTTTGACAGGAAAGGATGGCTACACCTTC
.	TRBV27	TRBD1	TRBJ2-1	CASSFRTGTYNEQFF	TGTGCCAGCAGTTTTAGGACAGGGACCTACAATGAGCAGTTCTTC
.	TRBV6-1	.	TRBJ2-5	CASSEFGVRSTETQYF	TGTGCCAGCAGTGAATTCGGGGTAAGAAGTACGGAGACCCAGTACTTC
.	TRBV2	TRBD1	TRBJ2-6	CARLAGGANGANVLTF	TGTGCCAGACTCGCAGGGGGCGCAAATGGGGCCAACGTCCTGACTTTC
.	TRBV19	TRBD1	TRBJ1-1	CASLAGGTEAFF	TGTGCCTCCCTAGCAGGGGGCACTGAAGCTTTCTTT
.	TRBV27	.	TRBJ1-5	CASSTTEAQPQHF	TGTGCCAGCAGCACTACAGAAGCTCAGCCCCAGCATTTT
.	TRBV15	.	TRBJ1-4	CATSRDSASEKLFF	TGTGCCACCAGCAGAGATTCAGCTTCGGAAAAACTGTTTTTT
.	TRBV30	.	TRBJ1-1	CAWSESGNEAFF	TGTGCCTGGAGTGAATCGGGCAATGAAGCTTTCTTT
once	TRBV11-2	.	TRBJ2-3	CASAGWDTQYF	TGTGCCAGCGCTGGTTGGGATACGCAGTATTTT
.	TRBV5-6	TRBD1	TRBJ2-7	CASSYGQGTYEQYF	TGTGCCAGCAGCTATGGACAGGGGACCTACGAGCAGTACTTC
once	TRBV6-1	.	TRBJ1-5	CASSEGRGYGQPQHF	TGTGCCAGCAGTGAGGGGAGGGGTTATGGCCAGCCCCAGCATTTT
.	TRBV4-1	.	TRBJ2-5	CASSPHSSWQETQYF	TGCGCCAGCAGCCCCCATTCGTCTTGGCAAGAGACCCAGTACTTC
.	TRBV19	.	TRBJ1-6	CASSAPIQGGFNSPLHF	TGTGCCAGTAGTGCCCCGATACAGGGCGGATTTAATTCACCCCTCCACTTT
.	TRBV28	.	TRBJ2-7	CASSFPRGPYEQYF	TGTGCCAGCAGTTTTCCAAGAGGCCCCTACGAGCAGTACTTC
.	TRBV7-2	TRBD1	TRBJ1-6	CASSHRDRGRRSPLHF	TGTGCCAGCAGCCACCGGGACAGGGGGCGTAGATCACCCCTCCACTTT
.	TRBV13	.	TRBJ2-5	CASSLLSQETQYF	TGTGCCAGCAGCTTATTGAGCCAGGAGACCCAGTACTTC
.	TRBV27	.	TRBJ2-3	CASREEAYTRDTDTQYF	TGTGCCAGCAGGGAAGAGGCTTATACCCGGGACACAGATACGCAGTATTTT
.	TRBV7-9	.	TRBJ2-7	CASSGGSTSYEQYF	TGTGCCAGCAGCGGGGGCAGTACTTCCTACGAGCAGTACTTC
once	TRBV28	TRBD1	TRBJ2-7	CASSPDRVIYEQYF	TGTGCCAGCAGCCCGGACAGGGTCATCTACGAGCAGTACTTC